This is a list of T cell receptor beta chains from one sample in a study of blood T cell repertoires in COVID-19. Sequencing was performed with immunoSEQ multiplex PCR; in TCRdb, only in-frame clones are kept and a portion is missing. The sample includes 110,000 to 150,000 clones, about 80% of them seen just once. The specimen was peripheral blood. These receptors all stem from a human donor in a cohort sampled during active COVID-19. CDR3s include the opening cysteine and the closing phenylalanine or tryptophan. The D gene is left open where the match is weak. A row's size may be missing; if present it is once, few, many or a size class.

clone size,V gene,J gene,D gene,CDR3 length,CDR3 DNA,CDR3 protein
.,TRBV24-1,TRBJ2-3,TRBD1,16,TGTGCCACCAGTGATACCGGGACAGGGCCTCCAGATACGCAGTATTTT,CATSDTGTGPPDTQYF
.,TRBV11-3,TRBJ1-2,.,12,TGTGCCAGCAGCTTAGGGCCAGGAGGCTACACCTTC,CASSLGPGGYTF
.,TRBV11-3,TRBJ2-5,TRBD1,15,TGTGCCAGCAGCTCCCGGGACAGGGTGGCGGAGACCCAGTACTTC,CASSSRDRVAETQYF
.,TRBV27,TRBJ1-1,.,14,TGTGCCAGCAGCCAGAACCCAGGTTACACTGAAGCTTTCTTT,CASSQNPGYTEAFF
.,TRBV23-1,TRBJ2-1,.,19,TGCGCCAGCAGTCCCAAGACAGGGACTCCATACAGCTCCTACAATGAGCAGTTCTTC,CASSPKTGTPYSSYNEQFF
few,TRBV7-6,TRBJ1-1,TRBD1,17,TGTGCCAGCAGCCCCGGGACAGGGGCGTCGCCGAACACTGAAGCTTTCTTT,CASSPGTGASPNTEAFF
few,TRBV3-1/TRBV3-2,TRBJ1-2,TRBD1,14,TGTGCCAGCAGCCCGAGGACAGGGGCATATGGCTACACCTTC,CASSPRTGAYGYTF
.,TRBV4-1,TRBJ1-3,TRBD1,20,TGCGCCAGCAGCCACGGACCGGGACAGGGGGCTTTTAGCTCTGGAAACACCATATATTTT,CASSHGPGQGAFSSGNTIYF
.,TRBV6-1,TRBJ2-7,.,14,TGTGCCAGCAGTGAACTCCCCCAGGTACTCGAGCAGTACTTC,CASSELPQVLEQYF
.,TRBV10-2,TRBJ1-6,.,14,TGCGCCAGCACCCCTGGGTGGAGTTACTCACCCCTCCACTTT,CASTPGWSYSPLHF
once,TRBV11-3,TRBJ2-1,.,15,TGTGCCAGCAGCTTAGATCGTAATAGGTGGGGCGAGCAGTTCTTC,CASSLDRNRWGEQFF
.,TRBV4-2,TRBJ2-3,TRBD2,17,TGTGCCAGCAGCGAGTTAGCGGGGGGCCCAAGCACAGATACGCAGTATTTT,CASSELAGGPSTDTQYF
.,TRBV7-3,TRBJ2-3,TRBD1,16,TGTGCCAGCAGCTCGGGGACAGGGGGCTTTACAGATACGCAGTATTTT,CASSSGTGGFTDTQYF
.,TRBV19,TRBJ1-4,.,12,TGTGCCACCAGGGCCCGAAATGAAAAACTGTTTTTT,CATRARNEKLFF
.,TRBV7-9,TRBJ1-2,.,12,TGTGCCAGCAGCTTCAATAACTATGGCTACACCTTC,CASSFNNYGYTF
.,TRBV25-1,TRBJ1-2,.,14,TGTGCCAGCAGTGCCGAGGGGACTCTCTATGGCTACACCTTC,CASSAEGTLYGYTF
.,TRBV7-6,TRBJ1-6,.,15,TGTGCCAGCAGCACGTCGACAGGAGCACATTCACCCCTCCACTTT,CASSTSTGAHSPLHF
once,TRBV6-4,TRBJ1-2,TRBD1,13,TGTGCCAGCAGAGAAGGACAGGGGGTTGGCTACACCTTC,CASREGQGVGYTF
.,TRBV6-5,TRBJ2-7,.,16,TGTGCCAGCAGTTACTCGAGGACCGGGGGCTCCTACGAGCAGTACTTC,CASSYSRTGGSYEQYF
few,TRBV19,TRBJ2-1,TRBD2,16,TGTGCCAGTAGTATTCGTCTAGCGGGAGGCCAGGGTGAGCAGTTCTTC,CASSIRLAGGQGEQFF
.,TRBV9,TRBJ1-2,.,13,TGTGCCAGCAGAAAGGGAGGGGGGAACGGCTACACCTTC,CASRKGGGNGYTF
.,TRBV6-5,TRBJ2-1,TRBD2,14,TGTGCCAGCACGAGCGGGAGAGGGGGCAATGAGCAGTTCTTC,CASTSGRGGNEQFF
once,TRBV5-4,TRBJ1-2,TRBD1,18,TGTGCCAGCAGCTTGGGAGACCGGACAGGGTTCAACAACTATGGCTACACCTTC,CASSLGDRTGFNNYGYTF
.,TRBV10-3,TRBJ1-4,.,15,TGTGCCATCAGTGAGTCGAGAGGGCATCCTGAAAAACTGTTTTTT,CAISESRGHPEKLFF
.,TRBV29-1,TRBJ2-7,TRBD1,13,TGCAGCGGCCGGGACAGTCAATCCTACGAGCAGTACTTC,CSGRDSQSYEQYF
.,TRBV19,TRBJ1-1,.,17,TGTGCCAGTACCAGTATGGGGCTGGGGTGGGGGGACACTGAAGCTTTCTTT,CASTSMGLGWGDTEAFF
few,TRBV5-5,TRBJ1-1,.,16,TGTGCCAGCAGCTTTATCCCCGACACCATGAACACTGAAGCTTTCTTT,CASSFIPDTMNTEAFF
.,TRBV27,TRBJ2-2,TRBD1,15,TGTGCCAGCAGTTCAACGACAGGGAGAATCGGGGAGCTGTTTTTT,CASSSTTGRIGELFF
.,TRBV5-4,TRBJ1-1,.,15,TGTGCCAGCAGCTTGAGGGCAGGGCCAAACACTGAAGCTTTCTTT,CASSLRAGPNTEAFF
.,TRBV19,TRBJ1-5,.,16,TGTGCCAGTAGTATAGGGCGCGGGGGACTCAATCAGCCCCAGCATTTT,CASSIGRGGLNQPQHF
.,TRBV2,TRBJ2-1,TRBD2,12,TGTGCCAGCAGGGGGAGGGTTAGTGAGCAGTTCTTC,CASRGRVSEQFF
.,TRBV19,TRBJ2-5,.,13,TGTGCCAGTACCTCGACTAGGGGAGAGACCCAGTACTTC,CASTSTRGETQYF
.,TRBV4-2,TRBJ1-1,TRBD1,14,TGTGCCAGCAGCCTACAGGGGGCAAACACTGAAGCTTTCTTT,CASSLQGANTEAFF
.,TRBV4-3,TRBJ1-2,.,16,TGCGCCAGCAGCCCCTCAGGGGAGGGGACCAACTATGGCTACACCTTC,CASSPSGEGTNYGYTF
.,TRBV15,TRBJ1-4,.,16,TGTGCCACCAGCGAGGGCGCGGGCATTGGTAATGAAAAACTGTTTTTT,CATSEGAGIGNEKLFF
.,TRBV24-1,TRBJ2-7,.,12,TGTGCCACCAGTGATCGGTCCGGGGAGCAGTACTTC,CATSDRSGEQYF
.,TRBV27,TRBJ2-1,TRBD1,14,TGTGCCAGCAGTTTAGGGACAGCAGACAATGAGCAGTTCTTC,CASSLGTADNEQFF
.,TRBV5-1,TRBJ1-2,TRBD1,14,TGCGCCAGCGGTCAGGGACAGGGAAACTATGGCTACACCTTC,CASGQGQGNYGYTF
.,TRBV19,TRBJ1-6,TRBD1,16,TGTGCCAGTAGTACCGCTGGGACAGGGTATCTGTCACCCCTCCACTTT,CASSTAGTGYLSPLHF
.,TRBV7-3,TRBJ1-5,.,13,TGTGCCAGCAGCCTCGGTCGCGAGCAGCCCCAGCATTTT,CASSLGREQPQHF
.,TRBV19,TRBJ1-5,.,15,TGTGCCAGTAGTATGTCACAGAATAGCAATCAGCCCCAGCATTTT,CASSMSQNSNQPQHF
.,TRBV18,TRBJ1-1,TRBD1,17,TGTGCCAGCTCACCCAGGGGGCCGGATGACTTGGGGACTGAAGCTTTCTTT,CASSPRGPDDLGTEAFF
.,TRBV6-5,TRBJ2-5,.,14,TGTGCCAGCAATACCAAAGACTCACAAGAGACCCAGTACTTC,CASNTKDSQETQYF
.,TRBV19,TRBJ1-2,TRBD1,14,TGTGCCAGTAGTATCCAGGGGGCAGGCTATGGCTACACCTTC,CASSIQGAGYGYTF
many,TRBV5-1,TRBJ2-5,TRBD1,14,TGCGCCAGCAGTAGGACAGGGTTCCAAGAGACCCAGTACTTC,CASSRTGFQETQYF
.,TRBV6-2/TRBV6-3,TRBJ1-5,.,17,TGTGCCAGCAGTTACTCCGGAATGCAGGGCTTGAATCAGCCCCAGCATTTT,CASSYSGMQGLNQPQHF